This T cell receptor (beta chain) was found in a study of post-analysis software for immune sequencing data. Study in general: Some patients lacked subtype; others had relapsing-remitting, secondary progressive or progressive-relapsing disease.

There are 15 residues in the CDR3. The germline V and J ends were trimmed by 4 bases and 6 bases, with 16 bases remaining between them. From germline, CDR1 is SGHDN and CDR2 FVKESK. Study results and limitations: TRBV segments more frequent in patients than in controls numbered roughly 5 and included TRBV5-6, TRBV5-1 and TRBV20-1.

This clonotype was counted at least ten times. The antigen remains unidentified. Tagging with unique molecular identifiers was a feature of the TCR beta cDNA libraries. Roughly 500,000 cDNA molecules were obtained from around 0.96 to 9.9 million T cells. MiXCR was run by TCRdb on the PCR reads, yielding one entry per CDR3 protein. The sample consists of approximately 150,000 distinct CDR3 sequences, about 30% of them appearing once. This sequence originates from a girl between 10 and 17 years old with multiple sclerosis. Sequenced input: blood. V and J are TRBV14 and TRBJ2-1; a weak D match, TRBD2 (5 bases). The CDR3 loop reads CASSPLERMLNEQFF. CDR3 DNA sequence: TGTGCCAGCAGCCCCCTCGAGCGGATGCTCAATGAGCAGTTCTTC.